The 6 T cell receptor beta chains presented below share a single source sample, sequenced in a study of OX40 agonist ivuxolimab in advanced cancers. The data were produced by immunoSEQ multiplex PCR, yet TCRdb's version contains in-frame clones alone and is incomplete. In the table there are 70,000 to 100,000 clones, 80% to 90% of which are singletons. Source: CD4+ or CD8+ T cells sorted from blood, taken in a trial of the OX40 agonist ivuxolimab. The receptors were sampled from an adult with an advanced solid tumor such as melanoma, head and neck, liver or kidney cancer.

The V gene is TRBV6-1, the J gene TRBJ2-5; 7 bases are shared with TRBD1. J was trimmed by 7 bases and V by 0 bases; bases with no gene match: 5. CDR1 is MNHNS and CDR2 is SASEGT in the germline V gene. The CDR3 consists of 14 residues. The CDR3 bases are TGTGCCAGCAGTGAAGCGGGACAGCGTAGGACCCAGTACTTC. It codes for CASSEAGQRRTQYF.

The chain carries TRBV9 and TRBJ2-2; D is perhaps TRBD1 (6 bases). This CDR3 is built from 15 residues. Trimming removed 3 bases at V and 6 bases at J, with 15 bases between. Germline V lookup: CDR1 SGDLS, CDR2 YYNGEE. CDR3 bases: TGTGCCAGCAGCGGAACAGGGATTTCGGCCGGGGAGCTGTTTTTT. It specifies CASSGTGISAGELFF.

The V gene is TRBV9, the J gene TRBJ2-2; D is ambiguous. V was shortened by 0 bases and J by 5 bases, with 20 bases between the two germline ends. Germline CDR1 and CDR2: SGDLS and YYNGEE. The CDR3 runs to 18 residues. CDR3 region: CASSVGQNPSLGTGELFF. The CDR3 DNA is TGTGCCAGCAGCGTAGGGCAAAACCCATCCCTCGGGACCGGGGAGCTGTTTTTT.

The V and J genes are TRBV6-1 and TRBJ1-3; 9 nucleotides line up with TRBD1. With 6 bases clipped from V and 3 bases from J, the junction kept 6 bases outside the gene matches. The CDR3 is 15 amino acids. CDR1 MNHNS and CDR2 SASEGT come from the germline V gene. The CDR3 bases are TGTGCCAGCAGATCACAGGGGGCTAGTGGAAACACCATATATTTT. The encoded protein is CASRSQGASGNTIYF.

The chain's CDR3 is CASSERPASGANVLTF. In nucleotides, the CDR3 is TGTGCCAGCAGTGAACGGCCGGCCTCTGGGGCCAACGTCCTGACTTTC. This chain links TRBV6-1 with TRBJ2-6; D remains unclear. V lost 2 bases to trimming and J lost 0 bases, with 8 bases between them. The CDR3 length is 16 residues. Germline CDR1 reads MNHNS; CDR2 reads SASEGT.

This chain links TRBV2 with TRBJ2-7; D perhaps matches TRBD1 (5 bases). The CDR3 has 13 amino acids. Trimming removed 4 bases from V and 3 bases from J, with 10 bases in between. In germline, CDR1 is SNHLY, CDR2 FYNNEI. The CDR3 nucleotides read TGTGCCAGCAGTGCCCAGGACAACTACGAGCAGTACTTC. The encoded protein is CASSAQDNYEQYF.